This T cell receptor (beta chain) was observed in a study of T-cell reconstitution after alpha-beta-depleted transplantation in children. Whole-study results and caveats: T cells produced anew were the main source of T-cell counts and diversity one year after transplant. At around two months after transplant, the alpha-beta T cells were reportedly derived from several hundred expanded clones that came from non-depleted graft cells.

V gave up 1 base and J gave up 2 bases; unmatched junction bases: 7. This CDR3 is 16 amino acids long. From germline, CDR1 is SGHRS and CDR2 YFSETQ. As to this clonotype: Its cognate antigen is unknown.

It was with unique molecular identifiers that the TCRbeta library was prepared. TCRdb ran MiXCR on the PCR reads and lists one entry per CDR3 protein. Of about 830,000 distinct CDR3 sequences in the sample, around 17% were seen once. This chain connects TRBV5-1 to TRBJ2-3; 7 bases map to TRBD2. This specimen was PBMCs, mostly from graft donor cells, taken 360 days after TCRalphabeta/CD19-depleted stem cell transplant. This TCR was sampled from a male patient under 18 who had a stem cell transplant for acute lymphoblastic leukemia, so the T cells may come from the graft donor. The chain's CDR3 is CASSLHAGVITDTQYF. CDR3 bases: TGCGCCAGCAGCTTGCATGCGGGAGTAATCACAGATACGCAGTATTTT. Complete variable domain (other parts from reference TRBV5-1 and TRBJ2-3): KAGVTQTPRYLIKTRGQQVTLSCSPISGHRSVSWYQQTPGQGLQFLFEYFSETQRNKGNFPGRFSGRQFSNSRSEMNVSTLELGDSALYLCASSLHAGVITDTQYFGPGTRLTVL.